This T cell receptor beta chain was identified in a study of shared clonotypes between healthy human individuals. Study as a whole: Per donor, CD8 memory used one plate, CD8 naive used two, CD4 memory used three and CD4 naive used three.

The CDR3 is 14 amino acids. The germline gives CDR1 WSHSY, CDR2 SAAADI. V lost 5 bases to trimming and J lost 0 bases, with 8 bases between them. Clones were sequenced by immunoSEQ multiplex PCR, and TCRdb holds only the in-frame ones, with some missing. The table has millions of clones, about 92% seen once. Naive CD8 cells were CD45RO-negative, positively selected for CCR7, excluding terminally differentiated effector memory CD45RA+ cells. Donors comprised only Caucasian adults living in Nashville, Tennessee. The sequenced sample consisted of naive CD8+ T cells from PBMCs. This TCR was sampled from a young man in good health. Some clones in this sample may be carry-over from other donors' samples. V gene TRBV10-2 combines with J gene TRBJ1-3, with D unclear. CDR3 in amino acids: CASSLRDSGNTIYF. CDR3 nucleotide sequence: TGCGCCAGCAGTCTTCGGGACTCTGGAAACACCATATATTTT.